These 14 T cell receptor beta chains came from one sample sequenced in a study of blood T cell repertoires in COVID-19. TCRdb's table, derived via immunoSEQ multiplex PCR, lists solely in-frame clones and lacks some. This sample yields 23,000 or so clones, of which roughly 87% are seen a single time; 9.7% belongs to the top ten. The specimen sequenced was peripheral blood. The receptors come from a man between 70 and 80 years old with acute or convalescent COVID-19.

The V and J genes are TRBV27 and TRBJ2-7; 8 nucleotides line up with TRBD1. The CDR3 is made up of 13 amino acids. With V trimmed by 6 bases and J by 7 bases, 8 bases remained unmatched. Germline CDR1 reads MNHEY; CDR2 reads SMNVEV (reference sequence). The CDR3 nucleotides read TGTGCCAGCAGCCGACAGGGGTTTGGAGAGCAGTACTTC. It specifies CASSRQGFGEQYF.

This rearrangement joins TRBV19 to TRBJ2-5; TRBD2 aligns across 7 bases. The CDR3 covers 14 residues. V shed 6 bases, J shed 2 bases, and the junction held 6 bases outside the gene matches. CDR1 and CDR2 (germline): LNHDA, SQIVND (reference sequence). The chain's CDR3 is CASSNGGVQETQYF. CDR3 DNA: TGTGCCAGTAGCAATGGGGGGGTTCAAGAGACCCAGTACTTC.

The chain couples TRBV11-2 to TRBJ1-3; D might be TRBD1 (5 bases). The V and J ends lost 5 bases and 7 bases respectively, with 15 bases between them. The CDR3 totals 14 residues. Germline loops: CDR1 SGHAT, CDR2 FQNNGV. CDR3 bases: TGTGCCAGCAGCGGCGCAGGGCTGGGGAACACCATATATTTT. Translated: CASSGAGLGNTIYF.

The chain is built from TRBV18 and TRBJ2-1, with 7 bases matching TRBD2. Germline-derived CDR1 and CDR2 are KGHSH and LQKENI. The CDR3 has 16 amino acids. Unmatched junction bases numbered 9, after V lost 1 base and J lost 6 bases. The CDR3 DNA reads TGTGCCAGCTCACCACTTGACGGGGGGAAACGCAATGAGCAGTTCTTC. It is translated as CASSPLDGGKRNEQFF.

The genes are TRBV3-1 (or the pseudogene TRBV3-2) and TRBJ2-7, with D maybe TRBD1 (5 bases). CDR1 is LGHDT, CDR2 YNNKEL, per germline (reference sequence). Deletions cut 1 base from V and 4 bases from J, with 8 bases between. CDR3 size: 13 residues. The CDR3 DNA follows: TGTGCCAGCAGCCAAGCAGGGTCGTACGAGCAGTACTTC. This encodes CASSQAGSYEQYF.

This chain links TRBV29-1 with TRBJ2-2; 12 positions agree with TRBD1. V trimming: 6 bases; J trimming: 8 bases; junction bases outside the gene matches: 7. Looked up from germline, CDR1 is SQVTM and CDR2 is ANQGSEA. This CDR3 contains 14 residues. In DNA form, the CDR3 reads TGCAGCGTCCCCGGGACAGGGGGCGGGGGGGAGCTGTTTTTT. Its translation: CSVPGTGGGGELFF.

This rearrangement joins TRBV3-1 (or the pseudogene TRBV3-2) to TRBJ2-1; TRBD1 matches at 7 bases. V gave up 4 bases and J gave up 9 bases; unmatched junction bases: 9. The germline V gene encodes CDR1 LGHDT and CDR2 YNNKEL (reference sequence). The CDR3 has 14 residues. This CDR3 is CASSPGPAGGEQFF. The CDR3 coding sequence is TGTGCCAGCAGCCCGGGCCCAGCAGGGGGTGAGCAGTTCTTC.

The CDR3 here is CASSEGQGKTEAFF. CDR3 nucleotides: TGTGCCAGCAGTGAAGGACAGGGGAAGACTGAAGCTTTCTTT. This chain links TRBV2 with TRBJ1-1; 8 bases line up with TRBD1. CDR1 is SNHLY, CDR2 FYNNEI, per germline. This CDR3 spans 14 amino acids. The trim removed 1 base at V and 5 bases at J, leaving 3 bases unmatched.

This clone has a single count. This chain uses TRBV11-2 with TRBJ2-5; no clear D gene. V gave up 5 bases and J gave up 6 bases, with 4 bases separating them. This CDR3 comprises 10 residues. Per germline, CDR1 SGHAT and CDR2 FQNNGV. The CDR3 sequence is CASSDKTQYF. For the CDR3, the DNA is TGTGCCAGCAGCGACAAGACCCAGTACTTC.

This chain uses TRBV2 with TRBJ2-1; possibly TRBD1 for D (6 bases). CDR1 is SNHLY, CDR2 FYNNEI, per germline. The CDR3 contains 13 residues. The V gene lost 6 bases and the J gene lost 4 bases, with 10 bases spanning the gap. The CDR3 DNA sequence: TGTGCCAGCAGCACGGACAGTTACAATGAGCAGTTCTTC. Residues: CASSTDSYNEQFF.

This chain links TRBV5-6 with TRBJ1-1, with a possible D match to TRBD1 (6 bases). This CDR3 comprises 13 residues. The germline V and J ends were trimmed by 2 bases and 5 bases, with 10 bases remaining between them. Germline CDR1 SGHDT, CDR2 YYEEEE. This CDR3 reads CASSLQGRTEAFF. The CDR3 DNA is TGTGCCAGCAGCTTACAGGGTAGGACTGAAGCTTTCTTT.

The chain couples TRBV5-1 to TRBJ2-3, with D possibly matching TRBD2 (5 bases). V was pared by 0 bases and J by 4 bases, with 12 bases between. The CDR3 has 15 amino acids. The germline CDR1 and CDR2 sequences are SGHRS and YFSETQ. Written as DNA, the CDR3 is TGCGCCAGCAGCTTGGCCGGAGGTCCGCCAGATACGCAGTATTTT. Its translation is CASSLAGGPPDTQYF.

The chain combines TRBV5-6 with TRBJ2-1; 10 positions match TRBD2. Germline V gene lookup returns CDR1 SGHDT and CDR2 YYEEEE. The CDR3 totals 16 residues. The J segment lost 7 bases and the V segment lost 0 bases, leaving 7 bases of the junction unmatched. CDR3 sequence (DNA): TGTGCCAGCAGCTTGGAGGCTAGCGGGAGAAGTAATGAGCAGTTCTTC. It yields the protein CASSLEASGRSNEQFF.

This rearrangement joins TRBV11-3 to TRBJ2-1; 13 bases agree with TRBD2. CDR3 size: 16 residues. CDR1 and CDR2 from the germline V gene are SGHNT and YENEEA. Germline trimming cut 1 base from V and 6 bases from J; bases unmatched to any gene: 3. Here the CDR3 reads CASSLVLAGGRNEQFF. The CDR3, as DNA: TGTGCCAGCAGCTTAGTACTAGCGGGAGGGCGCAATGAGCAGTTCTTC.